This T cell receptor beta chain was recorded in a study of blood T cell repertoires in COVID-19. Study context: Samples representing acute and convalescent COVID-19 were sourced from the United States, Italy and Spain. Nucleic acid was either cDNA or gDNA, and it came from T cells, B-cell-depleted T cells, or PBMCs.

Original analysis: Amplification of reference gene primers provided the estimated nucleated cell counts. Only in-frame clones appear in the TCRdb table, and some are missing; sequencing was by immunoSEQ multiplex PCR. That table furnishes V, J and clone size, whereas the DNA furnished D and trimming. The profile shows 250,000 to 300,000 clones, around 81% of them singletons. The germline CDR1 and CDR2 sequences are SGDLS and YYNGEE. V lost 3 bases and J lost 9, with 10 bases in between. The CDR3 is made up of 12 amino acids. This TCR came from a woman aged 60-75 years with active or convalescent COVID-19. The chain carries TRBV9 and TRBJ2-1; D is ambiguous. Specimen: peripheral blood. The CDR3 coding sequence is TGTGCCAGCAGCGGTGACAACGGTGAGCAGTTCTTC. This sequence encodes CASSGDNGEQFF.